Below, 16 T cell receptor beta chains from the same sample are listed, as sequenced in a study of T cells in Graves' hyperthyroidism and ophthalmopathy. RNA transcripts gave rise to amplified TCR beta CDR3 regions. The TCR CDR3 first-round RT-PCR relied on the HTBI primer set. One entry per CDR3 protein, called by TCRdb with MiXCR from the multiplex PCR reads. The data show about 380,000 distinct CDR3 sequences, about 18% seen once. The sample comprised blood. These receptors all come from a man younger than 30 with Graves' ophthalmopathy.

This clonotype was seen ten or more times. The chain joins TRBV20-1 to TRBJ2-5; D is unclear. Trimming took 5 bases from V and 2 from J, leaving 9 bases between them. Germline-derived CDR1 and CDR2 are DFQATT and SNEGSKA (reference sequence). CDR3 length equals 12 residues. The DNA for the CDR3 is TGCAGTGCTCAATACGGGCAAGAGACCCAGTACTTC. Translating it yields CSAQYGQETQYF.

This clonotype was observed at least ten times. The chain carries TRBV27 and TRBJ1-6; TRBD1 agrees at 9 bases. The CDR3 has 16 residues. The V gene end was trimmed by 5 bases and the J gene end by 8 bases; junction bases not matched to a gene: 10. Germline CDR1 MNHEY, CDR2 SMNVEV (reference sequence). CDR3 region: CASSPRGTGRDSPLHF. The CDR3 nucleotides read TGTGCCAGCAGTCCCCGGGGGACAGGGAGGGATTCACCCCTCCACTTT.

There are a few counts of this clonotype. The rearrangement joins TRBV5-8 to TRBJ1-4; 10 positions match TRBD1. The CDR3 contains 14 residues. Germline CDR1 and CDR2: SGHTS and YDEGEE. With 4 bases clipped from V and 7 bases from J, the junction kept 4 bases outside the gene matches. The CDR3 bases are TGTGCCAGCAGCGGGACAGGGGAAGGTGAAAAACTGTTTTTT. This codes for CASSGTGEGEKLFF.

There are a few counts of this clonotype. CDR3 nucleotides: TGTGCCAGCACTGGAGTTTACGCAGATACGCAGTATTTT. The encoded protein is CASTGVYADTQYF. The J gene is TRBJ2-3, the V gene TRBV6-1; D not resolved. Between the trimmed V and J ends, which lost 7 bases and 4 bases, there was a span of 12 bases. In germline, CDR1 is MNHNS, CDR2 SASEGT. The CDR3 covers 13 residues.

This clonotype qualifies as medium-sized. The chain uses TRBV7-2 and TRBJ1-1; D may be TRBD1 (5 bases). The CDR3 has 12 residues. The ends were cut back, 5 bases at V and 11 bases at J, with 15 bases in the middle. Germline CDR1 and CDR2: SGHTA and FQGNSA. The CDR3 coding sequence is TGTGCCAGCAGCCACGGGGCGAGATCGGCTTTCTTT. Translated: CASSHGARSAFF.

At least ten counts were recorded for this clonotype. The CDR3 sequence is CASSDGIYEQYF. The CDR3 nucleotides read TGTGCCAGCAGTGACGGAATCTACGAGCAGTACTTC. This chain uses TRBV6-1 with TRBJ2-7; D gene uncertain. This CDR3 is built from 12 residues. Trimming took off 3 bases at V and 3 bases at J, with 6 bases between the two ends. CDR1 and CDR2 (germline): MNHNS, SASEGT.

This clonotype was picked up a small number of times. The V and J genes are TRBV12-3 or TRBV12-4 and TRBJ2-5, with D tentatively TRBD1 or TRBD2 (5 bases each). Trimming took 4 bases from V and 3 from J, leaving 21 bases between them. The CDR3 consists of 17 residues. Here the CDR3 reads CASSSYQGTSGKETQYF. CDR3 coding DNA: TGTGCCAGCAGTTCTTACCAGGGAACTTCGGGAAAAGAGACCCAGTACTTC.

In this sample, this clonotype turned up a few times. The J gene is TRBJ2-2, the V gene TRBV15, with 7 bases that match TRBD1. Per germline, CDR1 LNHNV and CDR2 YYDKDF (reference sequence). The CDR3 totals 16 residues. V trimming: 0 bases; J trimming: 4 bases; junction bases outside the gene matches: 5. CDR3 in amino acids: CATSREVTGSTGELFF. The CDR3 DNA reads TGTGCCACCAGCAGAGAAGTGACAGGGAGCACCGGGGAGCTGTTTTTT.

The sample holds many counts of this clonotype. The CDR3 sequence is CATSDPVLAGNNEQFF. The CDR3, as DNA: TGTGCCACCAGTGATCCCGTCCTAGCGGGGAACAATGAGCAGTTCTTC. The V and J genes are TRBV24-1 and TRBJ2-1, with 9 bases fitting TRBD2. V gave up 3 bases and J gave up 5 bases; unmatched junction bases: 7. The CDR3 runs to 16 residues. Germline assignment: CDR1 KGHDR and CDR2 SFDVKD.

This clonotype was recorded at least ten times. The genes are TRBV7-9 and TRBJ2-1; 10 nucleotides align to TRBD2. CDR1 is SEHNR and CDR2 is FQNEAQ in the germline V gene (reference sequence). There are 16 residues in the CDR3. The V gene end was trimmed by 3 bases and the J gene end by 8 bases; junction bases not matched to a gene: 10. Written as DNA, the CDR3 is TGTGCCAGCAGCTTCGAGCGGGGGGGCGTGTTTGATGAGCAGTTCTTC. Amino acids: CASSFERGGVFDEQFF.

The genes are TRBV27 and TRBJ1-5, with TRBD1 matching 10 bases. Germline assignment: CDR1 MNHEY and CDR2 SMNVEV (reference sequence). Trimming at V came to 4 bases and at J to 0 bases, leaving 9 bases not matched to a gene. The CDR3 is 18 amino acids. CDR3: CASSSAPTGGGSNQPQHF. In DNA, the CDR3 is TGTGCCAGCAGTTCCGCCCCGACAGGGGGCGGTAGCAATCAGCCCCAGCATTTT.

This clonotype was observed at least ten times. This chain connects TRBV24-1 to TRBJ1-1; maybe TRBD1 (5 bases). V lost 4 bases and J lost 6, with 14 bases in between. The germline gives CDR1 KGHDR, CDR2 SFDVKD. The CDR3 runs 14 residues. In DNA, the CDR3 is TGTGCCACCAGTGAGGCGAGAGGGGAGGCTGAAGCTTTCTTT. Translating gives CATSEARGEAEAFF.

This clonotype was counted many times. V usage is TRBV2 and J usage is TRBJ2-5; D call uncertain. CDR3 length: 10 amino acids. Germline lookup yields CDR1 SNHLY and CDR2 FYNNEI. The germline V and J ends were trimmed by 4 bases and 12 bases, with 9 bases remaining between them. CDR3: CASSVDQEYF. The CDR3 DNA reads as TGTGCCAGCAGTGTGGACCAAGAGTACTTC.

This chain connects TRBV15 to TRBJ1-6, with D hard to call. The CDR3 has 15 amino acids. The germline V gene encodes CDR1 LNHNV and CDR2 YYDKDF (reference sequence). The germline V and J ends were trimmed by 0 bases and 3 bases, with 6 bases remaining between them. CDR3 coding DNA: TGTGCCACCAGCAGAGAGCGGGGCTATAATTCACCCCTCCACTTT. It encodes CATSRERGYNSPLHF.

This clonotype is a singleton in its sample. The rearrangement uses TRBV28 and TRBJ2-2, with 8 bases aligning to TRBD1. The CDR3 loop spans 17 amino acids. Germline lookup yields CDR1 MDHEN and CDR2 SYDVKM. Trimming took 7 bases from V and 4 from J; bases not matched to a gene: 14. The CDR3 DNA is TGTGCCAGCAAGGGGGAGACAGGGGATATGGGCACCGGGGAGCTGTTTTTT. Translating it yields CASKGETGDMGTGELFF.

In its sample, this clonotype was seen a few times. The J gene is TRBJ1-2, the V gene TRBV9; unclear D gene. The CDR3 sequence is 13 residues long. The germline gives CDR1 SGDLS, CDR2 YYNGEE. V lost 7 bases, J lost 6 bases, and 16 bases lay in between. The CDR3 DNA sequence: TGTGCCAGCGGGAGAACAGACAAGGATGGCTACACCTTC. This codes for CASGRTDKDGYTF.